A single sample is the source of the 32 T cell receptor beta chains below, sequenced in a study of OX40 agonist ivuxolimab in advanced cancers. Clones were read by immunoSEQ multiplex PCR, and TCRdb kept only the in-frame ones, dropping some. This table holds fewer than 45,000 clones, approximately 84% found once. This sample comprised CD4+ or CD8+ T cells sorted from blood, obtained in a trial of the OX40 agonist ivuxolimab. These receptors were obtained from an adult with an advanced solid tumor such as melanoma, head and neck, liver or kidney cancer.

This sequence joins TRBV11-2 and TRBJ2-3; 9 bases are a match to TRBD2. Looked up from germline, CDR1 is SGHAT and CDR2 is FQNNGV. This CDR3 comprises 16 residues. V lost 4 bases to trimming and J lost 1 base; unmatched junction nucleotides: 6. The CDR3 here is CASSSKRLAGTDTQYF. CDR3 coding DNA: TGTGCCAGCAGCTCCAAGAGACTAGCGGGCACAGATACGCAGTATTTT.

The chain recombines TRBV6-5 with TRBJ2-7, with D perhaps assigned TRBD1 or TRBD2 (5 bases each). The CDR3 consists of 14 residues. V lost 2 bases and J 2 bases, leaving 10 bases between the germline ends. Germline V gene data show CDR1 as MNHEY and CDR2 as SVGAGI. CDR3: CASSYGGTAYEQYF. Here the CDR3 DNA reads TGTGCCAGCAGTTACGGGGGTACTGCCTACGAGCAGTACTTC.

This clone is termed medium-sized (0.01 to 0.1%). The rearrangement joins TRBV10-1 to TRBJ2-1; 8 bases fit TRBD1. Germline CDR1 WNHNN, CDR2 SYGVQD (reference sequence). V shed 5 bases and J 4 bases; nucleotides not matched to a gene: 10. The CDR3 has 16 amino acids. The CDR3 DNA reads as TGCGCCAGCAGTCTTTCCGGGACAGGAGCATACAATGAGCAGTTCTTC. It encodes CASSLSGTGAYNEQFF.

This rearrangement joins TRBV30 to TRBJ2-7; the match to TRBD1 covers 8 bases. The CDR3 sequence is 14 residues long. Germline V gene data show CDR1 as GTSNPN and CDR2 as SVGIG (reference sequence). J lost 3 bases, V lost 4 bases, and 8 bases had no gene match. The CDR3 region is CAWTKTGGFYEQYF. DNA of the CDR3: TGTGCCTGGACAAAAACAGGGGGATTCTACGAGCAGTACTTC.

The chain couples TRBV7-2 to TRBJ1-2; TRBD1 matches at 7 bases. The CDR3 is made up of 14 amino acids. Germline assignment: CDR1 SGHTA and CDR2 FQGNSA. The ends lost 4 bases at V and 4 bases at J; junction bases unmatched: 6. Written as DNA, the CDR3 is TGTGCCAGCAGCTCTCAGGGGGGGGGCTATGGCTACACCTTC. It translates to CASSSQGGGYGYTF.

J is TRBJ1-1 and V is TRBV29-1; TRBD1 is a possible D gene (5 bases). The CDR3 spans 14 residues. Trimming removed 2 bases at V and 4 bases at J, with 14 bases between. The germline V gene has CDR1 SQVTM and CDR2 ANQGSEA. The DNA for the CDR3 is TGCAGCGTTGAACAGACCCCCGGGGGCACTGAAGCTTTCTTT. Translating gives CSVEQTPGGTEAFF.

The CDR3 loop is CASSLLASGQETQYF. The CDR3 DNA follows: TGCGCCAGCAGCTTGTTGGCTAGCGGGCAAGAGACCCAGTACTTC. The rearrangement uses TRBV5-1 and TRBJ2-5; the match to TRBD2 covers 8 bases. With V trimmed by 1 base and J by 2 bases, 4 bases remained unmatched. Germline CDR1 is SGHRS and CDR2 is YFSETQ. This CDR3 contains 15 residues.

The chain is built from TRBV5-6 and TRBJ2-1; tentative D call: TRBD1 (5 bases). CDR1 SGHDT and CDR2 YYEEEE come from the germline V gene. V was trimmed by 5 bases and J by 3 bases, leaving 9 bases between them. The CDR3 runs 13 residues. DNA of the CDR3: TGTGCCAGCAGTCCGGACAACTACAATGAGCAGTTCTTC. It codes for CASSPDNYNEQFF.

The count of this clone is one. V gene TRBV9 combines with J gene TRBJ1-6; 10 bases map to TRBD1. The CDR3 is made up of 15 amino acids. Per germline, CDR1 SGDLS and CDR2 YYNGEE. J was trimmed by 10 bases and V by 0 bases; bases with no gene match: 4. CDR3 bases: TGTGCCAGCAGCGTAGTGGGGACAGGGGAATCACCCCTCCACTTT. Amino acid sequence: CASSVVGTGESPLHF.

This sequence joins TRBV6-5 and TRBJ2-7; a possible D gene is TRBD2 (6 bases). This CDR3 is built from 16 residues. Per germline, CDR1 MNHEY and CDR2 SVGAGI. V was trimmed by 2 bases and J by 2 bases, leaving 16 bases between them. CDR3: CASSYDPWRGPYEQYF. As DNA, the CDR3 is TGTGCCAGCAGTTACGATCCATGGAGGGGTCCCTACGAGCAGTACTTC.

This chain connects TRBV7-9 to TRBJ2-7; D may be TRBD2 (5 bases). CDR1 and CDR2 (germline): SEHNR, FQNEAQ (reference sequence). V dropped 5 bases and J dropped 3 bases, with 14 bases sitting between them. The CDR3 has 14 residues. DNA for the CDR3: TGTGCCAGCAGCCCATCGGGAACCTACTACGAGCAGTACTTC. Protein sequence: CASSPSGTYYEQYF.

The chain employs TRBV27 and TRBJ1-1; a weak D match, TRBD1 (5 bases). The CDR3 length is 14 residues. V lost 5 bases and J 6 bases, leaving 16 bases between the germline ends. Germline V gene sequence: CDR1 MNHEY, CDR2 SMNVEV (reference sequence). The CDR3 protein is CASSAGLWRSEAFF. The CDR3 DNA sequence: TGTGCCAGCAGTGCGGGACTATGGAGGTCTGAAGCTTTCTTT.

The chain carries TRBV5-1 and TRBJ2-2; the match to TRBD1 covers 8 bases. After removal of 4 bases from V and 2 bases from J, the junction contained 10 bases not matched to a gene. The CDR3 covers 17 residues. Germline V gene data show CDR1 as SGHRS and CDR2 as YFSETQ. CDR3: CASSNRDRFINTGELFF. DNA of the CDR3: TGCGCCAGCAGCAACCGGGACAGGTTTATTAACACCGGGGAGCTGTTTTTT.

This sequence joins TRBV5-1 and TRBJ2-6; TRBD1 matches 12 bases. Germline V gene lookup returns CDR1 SGHRS and CDR2 YFSETQ. This CDR3 region has 16 residues. V shed 6 bases, J shed 1 base, and the junction held 2 bases outside the gene matches. The CDR3 nucleotides read TGCGCCAGCAAGGGACAGGGGGCATCTGGGGCCAACGTCCTGACTTTC. This translates into CASKGQGASGANVLTF. The variable domain in full, completed from reference TRBV5-1 and TRBJ2-6, reads KAGVTQTPRYLIKTRGQQVTLSCSPISGHRSVSWYQQTPGQGLQFLFEYFSETQRNKGNFPGRFSGRQFSNSRSEMNVSTLELGDSALYLCASKGQGASGANVLTFGAGSRLTVL.

The gene calls are TRBV7-9 and TRBJ1-4; D perhaps matches TRBD1 (6 bases). Germline assignment: CDR1 SEHNR and CDR2 FQNEAQ (reference sequence). The CDR3 is made up of 15 amino acids. V was trimmed by 5 bases and J by 4 bases, leaving 14 bases between them. This CDR3 is CASSETRGHNEKLFF. The CDR3 DNA reads TGTGCCAGCAGCGAAACCCGGGGGCATAATGAAAAACTGTTTTTT. The full variable domain, in which reference TRBV7-9 and TRBJ1-4 provide the parts outside the CDR3, is DTGVSQNPRHKITKRGQNVTFRCDPISEHNRLYWYRQTLGQGPEFLTYFQNEAQLEKSRLLSDRFSAERPKGSFSTLEIQRTEQGDSAMYLCASSETRGHNEKLFFGSGTQLSVL.

The chain has TRBV5-1 and TRBJ2-3; D uncertain. V was cut by 6 bases and J by 10 bases, with 18 bases left in between. The CDR3 is made up of 13 amino acids. Germline loops: CDR1 SGHRS, CDR2 YFSETQ. CDR3: CASNTQGPEAQYF. The CDR3 bases are TGCGCCAGCAACACTCAAGGTCCAGAGGCGCAGTATTTT.

As regards this clone: Other nucleotide sequences from this sample produce the same CDR3. V usage is TRBV10-1 and J usage is TRBJ2-5; the match to TRBD2 covers 8 bases. CDR1 and CDR2 (germline): WNHNN, SYGVQD (reference sequence). Trimming took 3 bases from V and 4 from J; bases not matched to a gene: 4. This CDR3 comprises 14 residues. The CDR3 sequence: CASSDAGRGETQYF. Written as DNA, the CDR3 is TGCGCCAGCAGTGACGCCGGGAGGGGAGAGACCCAGTACTTC.

The chain has TRBV5-1 and TRBJ1-2; TRBD1 is a possible D gene (6 bases). Germline CDR1 and CDR2: SGHRS and YFSETQ. Deletions cut 0 bases from V and 6 bases from J, with 18 bases between. The CDR3 spans 16 residues. The DNA for the CDR3 is TGCGCCAGCAGCTTGGGCCAAGCACAGGGCGGACATGGCTACACCTTC. Translated: CASSLGQAQGGHGYTF.

The rearrangement links TRBV5-1 to TRBJ2-1; D remains unclear. Deletions cut 0 bases from V and 4 bases from J, with 14 bases between. Germline CDR1 and CDR2: SGHRS and YFSETQ. This CDR3 has 16 amino acids. The CDR3 DNA follows: TGCGCCAGCAGCTTGGATGGCATTAACCATTACAATGAGCAGTTCTTC. Protein sequence: CASSLDGINHYNEQFF.

The chain has TRBV19 and TRBJ2-2, with 8 bases identical to TRBD1. V shed 3 bases and J 9 bases; nucleotides not matched to a gene: 3. Germline V lookup: CDR1 LNHDA, CDR2 SQIVND (reference sequence). The CDR3 covers 13 residues. The DNA for the CDR3 is TGTGCCAGTAGTATGGCAGGGGGCCGGGAGCTGTTTTTT. It encodes CASSMAGGRELFF. The full variable domain, completed using reference TRBV19 and TRBJ2-2, is DGGITQSPKYLFRKEGQNVTLSCEQNLNHDAMYWYRQDPGQGLRLIYYSQIVNDFQKGDIAEGYSVSREKKESFPLTVTSAQKNPTAFYLCASSMAGGRELFFGEGSRLTVL.

The rearrangement links TRBV9 to TRBJ1-1; D is uncertain. CDR3 length: 13 amino acids. V shed 3 bases and J shed 1 base, with 7 bases lying between them. CDR1 SGDLS and CDR2 YYNGEE come from the germline V gene. The CDR3 DNA is TGTGCCAGCAGCGCCCCCCAGAACACTGAAGCTTTCTTT. Residues: CASSAPQNTEAFF.

The chain has TRBV6-1 and TRBJ2-1; a weak D match, TRBD1 (6 bases). This CDR3 contains 18 residues. Germline values: CDR1 MNHNS, CDR2 SASEGT. Trimming cost V 0 bases and J 3 bases, with 18 bases left between them. Written as DNA, the CDR3 is TGTGCCAGCAGTGAAGCAGAGGGCCCAGGGGCCCTCTACAATGAGCAGTTCTTC. It encodes CASSEAEGPGALYNEQFF.

This clone was observed a handful of times. V usage is TRBV18 and J usage is TRBJ2-2; no clear D gene. The ends were cut back, 3 bases at V and 0 bases at J, with 11 bases in the middle. The CDR3 spans 16 residues. CDR1 is KGHSH and CDR2 is LQKENI in the germline V gene. This chain's CDR3 is CASSPRGAANTGELFF. The CDR3 bases are TGTGCCAGCTCACCCCGTGGAGCAGCGAACACCGGGGAGCTGTTTTTT.

V gene TRBV7-9 combines with J gene TRBJ2-7; TRBD2 is a possible D gene (5 bases). V was clipped by 5 bases and J by 5 bases, with 19 bases between them. The CDR3 is made up of 15 amino acids. Germline V CDR1 and CDR2: SEHNR, FQNEAQ (reference sequence). The CDR3 coding sequence is TGTGCCAGCAGCCTGCGGCGAGGGAGTCCCCACGAGCAGTACTTC. Translation: CASSLRRGSPHEQYF.

The V call is TRBV6-5, the J call TRBJ2-2; the D gene is possibly TRBD1 (6 bases). The CDR3 is 12 residues long. The V and J ends lost 6 bases and 7 bases respectively, with 9 bases between them. Germline CDR1 is MNHEY and CDR2 is SVGAGI. CDR3 region: CASREQGGELFF. The CDR3 region has the DNA TGTGCCAGCAGAGAACAGGGCGGGGAGCTGTTTTTT.

The chain uses TRBV27 and TRBJ1-5; TRBD1 is a possible D gene (6 bases). V gave up 5 bases and J gave up 0 bases, with 11 bases separating them. Germline CDR1 and CDR2: MNHEY and SMNVEV (reference sequence). The CDR3 loop spans 15 amino acids. CDR3 residues: CASSPTGNSNQPQHF. The CDR3 DNA sequence: TGTGCCAGCAGTCCGACAGGAAATAGCAATCAGCCCCAGCATTTT.

This chain uses TRBV9 with TRBJ2-5; a weak D match, TRBD2 (5 bases). The CDR3 runs 15 residues. The V end lost 9 bases, the J end lost 5 bases, and 23 bases lay between the germline ends. Germline lookup yields CDR1 SGDLS and CDR2 YYNGEE. CDR3 region: CATPFRGAPPETQYF. For the CDR3, the DNA is TGTGCCACCCCCTTCCGGGGAGCCCCGCCGGAGACCCAGTACTTC.

The V call is TRBV14, the J call TRBJ1-1; a possible D gene is TRBD1 (5 bases). This CDR3 region has 13 residues. Germline V gene lookup returns CDR1 SGHDN and CDR2 FVKESK. V lost 5 bases to trimming and J lost 5 bases, with 12 bases between them. The CDR3: CASSGVGVTEAFF. CDR3 nucleotides: TGTGCCAGCAGCGGCGTAGGGGTTACTGAAGCTTTCTTT.

The chain joins TRBV2 to TRBJ1-2; tentative D call: TRBD1 (5 bases). Trimming took 4 bases from V and 5 from J, leaving 14 bases between them. Germline values: CDR1 SNHLY, CDR2 FYNNEI. The CDR3 spans 14 residues. The CDR3 reads CASSVPGEIYGYTF. The CDR3 DNA reads TGTGCCAGCAGTGTACCGGGGGAAATTTATGGCTACACCTTC.

The chain is built from TRBV10-2 and TRBJ2-7; D is unclear. CDR1 and CDR2 from the germline V gene are WSHSY and SAAADI. The V end lost 2 bases, the J end lost 3 bases, and 8 bases lay between the germline ends. The CDR3 runs to 13 residues. Written as DNA, the CDR3 is TGCGCCAGCAGTGAGGGCCAACTCTACGAGCAGTACTTC. Protein sequence: CASSEGQLYEQYF.

This clone has a handful of counts. The chain couples TRBV5-6 to TRBJ2-7; tentative D call: TRBD2 (6 bases). The germline V gene has CDR1 SGHDT and CDR2 YYEEEE. V dropped 4 bases and J dropped 3 bases, with 14 bases sitting between them. This CDR3 spans 14 amino acids. The CDR3 is CASSRITGVYEQYF. For the CDR3, the DNA is TGTGCCAGCAGCCGTATAACGGGAGTCTACGAGCAGTACTTC.

The chain combines TRBV18 with TRBJ2-2, with D possibly TRBD1 on 6 matching bases. Germline CDR1 reads KGHSH; CDR2 reads LQKENI. The CDR3 consists of 16 residues. Trimming pared 1 base from V and 4 bases from J, leaving 13 bases between. The CDR3 DNA sequence: TGTGCCAGCTCACCACTACAGGGTTTTGTCACCGGGGAGCTGTTTTTT. Its protein is CASSPLQGFVTGELFF.